This T cell receptor (beta chain) was found in a study of shared clonotypes between healthy human individuals (dated by TCRdb to the early 2020s). Some background on the complete study: Three men and a couple of women, aged 18 to 49 years, made up the cohort. For each donor, three plates each were used for CD4 naive and CD4 memory, two plates were used for CD8 naive, and one plate was used for CD8 memory. Blood TCR repertoires of five healthy adults were deeply sequenced to estimate repertoire size and the extent of clonotype sharing between individuals. Different laboratories and diverse techniques were used to prepare libraries and sequence TCR repertoires, to increase sequencing depth and limit assay-specific biases. Leukapheresis yielded between about 0.85 and 9 billion PBMCs per donor.

Regarding this clone: Which antigen it targets is not known. Base qualities are not at hand, and no much larger clone is one base apart.

Donors were healthy HIV-negative adults with no recently reported acute infections or vaccinations. Only Caucasian adults living in Nashville, Tennessee, USA were represented among the donors. Magnetic negative selection was used to enrich CD4+ T cells, after which naive cells were positively selected on CD45RA and the negative fraction became the memory subset. Blood was collected by leukapheresis, and PBMCs were isolated by Ficoll-Histopaque density gradient centrifugation and then cryopreserved in liquid nitrogen vapor phase. Analytical flow cytometry was used to check the purity and quantity of every magnetically sorted T cell population. Genomic DNA was isolated from every sorted fraction and measured by UV absorbance on a Nanodrop 2000c. The CDR3 measures 14 amino acids from cysteine to phenylalanine. Of the read, only the CDR3 DNA is kept; its 42 bases are in frame from base 1. Deletion took 3 bases off V and 4 bases off J, with a span of 13 bases between the germline ends. The germline V gene specifies SGDLS as CDR1 and YYNGEE as CDR2.

Findings and caveats that apply to the study as a whole: Based on pairwise subsampling, the degree of clonotype sharing among donors was expected to be affected by sequencing depth. Rarefaction of sorted-subset datasets indicated incomplete sequencing despite the large sequencing depth. When a handful of donors were compared, the shared fraction of clonotypes was about 5% for naive CD4, around 3.6% for naive CD8, 2.3% for memory CD4, and about 0.36% for memory CD8. Sampling was limited to blood, and TCR repertoires in tissue likely differ from TCR repertoires in blood. The small number of donors limited the genetic and exposure-history diversity represented. Larger estimated clonotype richness was generally found for naive subsets than for memory subsets. Higher generation probabilities were observed for clonotypes shared by all four sorted-subset donors than for non-shared clonotypes.

Using the deep immunoSEQ assay, TCR CDR3 regions were amplified from genomic DNA by multiplex PCR. Extracted genomic DNA from each cell subset was spread evenly across all wells of several immunoSEQ 96-well plates, with each plate serving as a replicate. For sorted subsets, around 200 ng genomic DNA, equal to approximately 30,000 T cell genomes, was loaded into each replicate PCR. Purified libraries were measured with a Qubit 3.0 fluorometer, size-checked on a Bioanalyzer 2100, and measured again with the KAPA Library Quantification kit. Every immunoSEQ 96-well plate was sequenced on a dedicated single-read 150-cycle Illumina NextSeq 550 flow cell. Turning to the authors' computational methods: Because only junctional sequences without quality scores were contained in the immunoSEQ output, filtering matching that applied to full-length reads could not be performed. To assign V/J genes and CDR3, sequences were annotated using PyIR, a Python wrapper for IgBLAST v1.9, with IMGT germline references. Reads were removed for weak V/J assignments (E-value above 1e-6), missing CDR3, stop codons, out-of-frame junctions, or ambiguous translated residues. A V3J clonotype was defined by an identical inferred V gene, J gene, and CDR3 amino acid sequence. Percentage overlap between repertoires was computed as shared unique clonotypes divided by the size of the smaller repertoire. Three approaches were used to assess repertoire richness: RTK rarefaction, the Chao1 estimator, and Recon v2.1 estimates of unobserved clonotypes. For all TCRbeta clonotypes obtained by the gDNA method from a handful of donors, generation probabilities were computed with OLGA. Drawn from immuneACCESS, this table holds only the in-frame rearrangements with V and J called that TCRdb kept. Clones are partly lost; checked studies trace under half to an unresolved V gene and leave the rest unexplained. V and J calls plus clone size are reproduced from that table; the DNA served to infer D and trimming. The sample includes roughly 2.5 million clones, with around 94% observed a single time. Clones ranked in the top ten supply roughly 0.13% of the sample.

Sequencing input: naive CD4+ T cells sorted from blood. This specimen's cell subset or site label, per the study, means: CD45RA+ positively selected. The receptor comes from a man between 18 and 29 years old in good health. The rearranged chain carries TRBV9 and TRBJ1-1, with a weak D call of TRBD1 (5 bases match). The CDR3 protein: CASSAAPGTTEAFF. The DNA is TGTGCCAGCAGCGCGGCCCCCGGGACCACTGAAGCTTTCTTT.